A single TCR beta chain is shown here with its context. The sample is drawn from a study of blood T cell repertoires in COVID-19. Study background: Researchers got acute and convalescent COVID-19 samples from the United States, Italy and Spain. In each case, the material was cDNA or gDNA derived from T cells, B-cell-depleted T cells, or PBMCs.

The CDR3 is 14 amino acids. V dropped 0 bases and J dropped 3 bases, with 10 bases sitting between them. The germline V gene has CDR1 GTSNPN and CDR2 SVGIG (reference sequence). Those who participated ranged in age from roughly 18 to 90 years and resided in about two dozen US areas. As originally analysed: Reference gene primer amplification in the assay estimated nucleated cell counts. Generated by immunoSEQ multiplex PCR, the TCRdb table keeps only in-frame clones and is missing some. That table is the source of V, J and clone size, and D and trimming were worked out from the DNA. This table holds over 200,000 clones, 88% found once.

This receptor was obtained from a woman in her 30s who had been exposed to COVID-19. Sequencing was carried out using PBMCs or T cells enriched from blood (not recorded which). J is TRBJ2-3 and V is TRBV30; no clear D gene. The CDR3 is CAWSVSLETDTQYF. The CDR3 bases are TGTGCCTGGAGTGTATCACTCGAGACAGATACGCAGTATTTT.